This T cell receptor (beta chain) was retrieved from a study of cytomegalovirus exposure and HLA in healthy donors. Findings and limits, study-wide: Confirmation was obtained in vitro that a few CMV-associated chains are specific for CMV antigens. No immune exposure information besides CMV serostatus was available. By HLA locus, TCR association rates varied in a later analysis, with DRB1 showing the most and HLA-C the fewest. The listing of about 150 TCR beta chains classed them as cytomegalovirus-associated.

Researchers ran the PCR with 60 Vbeta and 13 Jbeta primers. Produced via immunoSEQ multiplex PCR; TCRdb's table is partial and in-frame only. Here the sample spans approximately 75,000 clones, roughly 71% being singletons. This CDR3 is 15 amino acids long. Between the trimmed V and J ends, which lost 0 bases and 0 bases, there was a span of 10 bases. The germline V gene encodes CDR1 SGHNT and CDR2 YYREEE (reference sequence). This clone was recorded a few times. Its cognate antigen is unknown. The chain recombines TRBV5-4 with TRBJ2-7; the D is unclear. Specimen: PBMCs. This receptor was identified in a woman aged 60 to 75 in good health and CMV-seropositive. CDR3 in DNA: TGTGCCAGCAGCTTGGTGGGCGTACTCTCCTACGAGCAGTACTTC. Translated: CASSLVGVLSYEQYF. The whole variable domain, filled in from reference TRBV5-4 and TRBJ2-7, reads ETGVTQSPTHLIKTRGQQVTLRCSSQSGHNTVSWYQQALGQGPQFIFQYYREEENGRGNFPPRFSGLQFPNYSSELNVNALELDDSALYLCASSLVGVLSYEQYFGPGTRLTVT.